This is a list of T cell receptor beta chains from one sample in a study of beta chain features in type 1 diabetes. Sequencing used immunoSEQ multiplex PCR; TCRdb keeps in-frame clones, though not all of them. The sample carries under 400,000 clones, roughly 12% recorded once. The specimen sequenced was naive CD4+ T cells from blood. The origin of the receptors is a woman younger than 30 with type 1 diabetes. The CDR3 runs from the conserved cysteine through the conserved F or W.

v_gene: TRBV5-5; j_gene: TRBJ2-5; CDR3aa: CASSYEQGFQETQYF
v_gene: TRBV4-3; j_gene: TRBJ2-1; CDR3aa: CASSQVTGVSYNEQFF
v_gene: TRBV4-1; j_gene: TRBJ1-2; CDR3aa: CASSQVLGGDGYTF
v_gene: TRBV14; j_gene: TRBJ2-7; CDR3aa: CASSPVQGSYEQYF
v_gene: TRBV28; j_gene: TRBJ2-7; CDR3aa: CASSPWALSSYEQYF
v_gene: TRBV27; j_gene: TRBJ1-2; CDR3aa: CASSLSQGSGYTF
v_gene: TRBV27; j_gene: TRBJ2-7; CDR3aa: CASSGLAGGPAVHEQYF
v_gene: TRBV7-8; j_gene: TRBJ2-6; CDR3aa: CASSLASGLGANVLTF
v_gene: TRBV19; j_gene: TRBJ1-1; CDR3aa: CASHIGGRVTEAFF
v_gene: TRBV11-2; j_gene: TRBJ2-1; CDR3aa: CASSSYGQGGSNEQFF
v_gene: TRBV29-1; j_gene: TRBJ1-1; CDR3aa: CSARVTEAFF
v_gene: TRBV2; j_gene: TRBJ2-4; CDR3aa: CASSEQGAPLKNIQYF
v_gene: TRBV10-3; j_gene: TRBJ2-3; CDR3aa: CAIRSGQVRTDTQYF
v_gene: TRBV29-1; j_gene: TRBJ1-2; CDR3aa: CSVNRGRSHGYTF
v_gene: TRBV2; j_gene: TRBJ2-3; CDR3aa: CASRTPGGRGLAGAASGDTQYF
v_gene: TRBV11-2; j_gene: TRBJ2-7; CDR3aa: CASSSLYEQYF
v_gene: TRBV28; j_gene: TRBJ2-3; CDR3aa: CASSLSSGQGSYF
v_gene: TRBV5-6; j_gene: TRBJ2-1; CDR3aa: CASSRHRGWYNEQFF
v_gene: TRBV4-2; j_gene: TRBJ2-2; CDR3aa: CASRPDRGLNTGELFF
v_gene: TRBV28; j_gene: TRBJ2-7; CDR3aa: CASSSPGTGVYEQYF
v_gene: TRBV29-1; j_gene: TRBJ2-1; CDR3aa: CSVRDYNEQFF
v_gene: TRBV6-6; j_gene: TRBJ2-7; CDR3aa: CASSYRDSIRYEQYF
v_gene: TRBV5-8; j_gene: TRBJ2-1; CDR3aa: CASSLQRGAIPDNEQFF
v_gene: TRBV6-6; j_gene: TRBJ2-5; CDR3aa: CASIRGGQETQYF
v_gene: TRBV4-1; j_gene: TRBJ2-1; CDR3aa: CASSQAGERGYYYNEQFF
v_gene: TRBV20-1; j_gene: TRBJ2-2; CDR3aa: CSVPRTGELFF
v_gene: TRBV10-3; j_gene: TRBJ2-7; CDR3aa: CAISGVAGTSYEQYF
v_gene: TRBV28; j_gene: TRBJ2-7; CDR3aa: CASWAGGVEYEQYF
v_gene: TRBV6-5; j_gene: TRBJ2-5; CDR3aa: CASSTGTGQETQYF
v_gene: TRBV5-4; j_gene: TRBJ1-2; CDR3aa: CASRGGQGPYYGYTF
v_gene: TRBV6-5; j_gene: TRBJ2-1; CDR3aa: CASSRTGTSYNEQFF
v_gene: TRBV30; j_gene: TRBJ2-1; CDR3aa: CAWKPRRHTSAQDEQFF
v_gene: TRBV4-3; j_gene: TRBJ2-1; CDR3aa: CASSPISGKAYNEQFF
v_gene: TRBV10-3; j_gene: TRBJ2-3; CDR3aa: CAISKTGGTDTQYF
v_gene: TRBV2; j_gene: TRBJ2-5; CDR3aa: CASSPKETQYF
v_gene: TRBV1; j_gene: TRBJ1-2; CDR3aa: CTSSRGRGRPDCGYTF
v_gene: TRBV9; j_gene: TRBJ2-1; CDR3aa: CASSVAVDSSYNEQFF
v_gene: TRBV4-3; j_gene: TRBJ2-1; CDR3aa: CASSRSGGQLGYNEQFF
v_gene: TRBV27; j_gene: TRBJ2-7; CDR3aa: CASSSSVRVFEQYF
v_gene: TRBV11-2; j_gene: TRBJ1-2; CDR3aa: CASSLDRSGYTF
v_gene: TRBV7-9; j_gene: TRBJ1-4; CDR3aa: CASSSDRGNEKLFF
v_gene: TRBV11-2; j_gene: TRBJ1-5; CDR3aa: CASSLGHWGNQPQHF